The 2 T cell receptor beta chains presented below share a single source sample, sequenced in a study of HIV-infected patients and healthy controls. TCRdb called the 5' RACE reads again in MiXCR, with one record for every CDR3 protein. The sample has approximately 64,000 distinct CDR3 sequences; 15% to 20% are singletons. Sequencing was carried out using CD4+ T cells from blood. Receptors originate from a human donor in good health.

This clonotype was observed a handful of times. The chain employs TRBV3-1 and TRBJ1-2; the D is unclear. V dropped 5 bases and J dropped 4 bases, with 5 bases sitting between them. Germline assignment: CDR1 LGHDT and CDR2 YNNKEL (reference sequence). This CDR3 is 11 amino acids long. This chain's CDR3 is CASSAVYGYTF. The CDR3 DNA is TGTGCCAGCAGCGCGGTCTATGGCTACACCTTC.

The chain couples TRBV10-3 to TRBJ1-1; D remains unclear. Per the germline V gene, CDR1 is ENHRY and CDR2 is SYGVKD. This CDR3 has 13 residues. Trimming removed 5 bases at V and 2 bases at J, with 9 bases between. CDR3 region: CAISPDRNTEAFF. CDR3 sequence (DNA): TGTGCCATCAGTCCCGATCGAAACACTGAAGCTTTCTTT.